This T cell receptor (beta chain) derives from a study of identical twins. Germline CDR1 MDHEN, CDR2 SYDVKM. Trimming cost V 7 bases and J 10 bases, with 17 bases left between them. CDR3 length: 13 amino acids. TCRdb called the 5' RACE reads again in MiXCR, with one record for every CDR3 protein. Here the sample spans around 490,000 distinct CDR3 sequences, approximately 16% being singletons. This sample also belongs to another study, concerning yellow fever vaccine responses in identical twins.

J is TRBJ2-1 and V is TRBV28; D might be TRBD2 (5 bases). The clonotype comes from a woman aged 18-29 years in good health. The sequencing input was CD4+ T cells sorted from blood. The DNA for the CDR3 is TGTGCCAGCACAGGTTTTATCCGAGGGGAGCAGTTCTTC. Protein sequence: CASTGFIRGEQFF.